Below, 4 T cell receptor beta chains from the same sample are listed, as sequenced in a study of T-cell reconstitution after alpha-beta-depleted transplantation in children (dated by TCRdb to the mid-2010s). Read against the paper, the sample's treatment or condition label means: allogeneic hematopoietic cell transplantation with graft depleted of TCRalphabeta T cells and CD19 B cells. Library creation used PCR. The run used an Illumina HiSeq 2500. TCR library preparation used molecular barcoding, with unique molecular identifiers applied to normalize quantification of the TCRbeta repertoire. TCRdb passed the public sequencing reads through fastp at Q25 and MiXCR, retaining productive beta sequences. When rows share a CDR3 protein, they turn into one entry using the most common DNA and genes. The sample table contains some 120,000 distinct CDR3 sequences; only one count was recorded for 20% to 25% of them. In total, the top ten clones hold about 10% of the sample.

The sample consisted of PBMCs, mostly from graft donor cells, taken 180 days after TCRalphabeta/CD19-depleted stem cell transplant. These receptors originate from a male patient between 2 and 10 years old who had a stem cell transplant for chronic granulomatous disease, so the T cells may come from the graft donor.

The chain's CDR3 is CASSPRTSGSYEQFF. CDR3 DNA: TGTGCCAGCTCACCACGTACTAGCGGGAGTTATGAGCAGTTCTTC. The chain joins TRBV18 to TRBJ2-1, with TRBD2 identical over 11 bases. CDR3 size: 15 residues. Germline V gene data show CDR1 as KGHSH and CDR2 as LQKENI. V shed 1 base and J 8 bases; nucleotides not matched to a gene: 4.

This rearrangement joins TRBV12-3 or TRBV12-4 to TRBJ1-6; D may be TRBD1 (5 bases). Trimming left V 2 bases short and J 8 bases short, with 13 bases between. CDR3 length: 15 amino acids. CDR3 residues: CASSLIRGGYSPLHF. CDR3 coding DNA: TGTGCCAGCAGTTTAATTAGGGGTGGTTATTCACCCCTCCACTTT.

The sample holds many counts of this clonotype. This chain links TRBV27 with TRBJ1-5; 7 bases agree with TRBD1. Trimming took 2 bases from V and 3 from J; bases not matched to a gene: 10. Germline CDR1 reads MNHEY; CDR2 reads SMNVEV (reference sequence). The CDR3 length is 17 residues. Here the CDR3 reads CASSLPTGPANNQPQHF. The DNA for the CDR3 is TGTGCCAGCAGTTTACCGACAGGGCCCGCCAACAATCAGCCCCAGCATTTT.

Remarks on this clonotype: It may be a read error: a sequence one base away is much more abundant. This chain uses TRBV27 with TRBJ2-7; TRBD1 aligns across 10 bases. V shed 2 bases and J 4 bases; nucleotides not matched to a gene: 2. The CDR3 consists of 14 residues. CDR1 MNHEY and CDR2 SMNVEV come from the germline V gene (reference sequence). CDR3 in amino acids: CASSLLGQGYEQYF. As DNA, the CDR3 is TGTGCCAGCAGTTTACTGGGACAGGGGTACGAGCAGTACTTC.